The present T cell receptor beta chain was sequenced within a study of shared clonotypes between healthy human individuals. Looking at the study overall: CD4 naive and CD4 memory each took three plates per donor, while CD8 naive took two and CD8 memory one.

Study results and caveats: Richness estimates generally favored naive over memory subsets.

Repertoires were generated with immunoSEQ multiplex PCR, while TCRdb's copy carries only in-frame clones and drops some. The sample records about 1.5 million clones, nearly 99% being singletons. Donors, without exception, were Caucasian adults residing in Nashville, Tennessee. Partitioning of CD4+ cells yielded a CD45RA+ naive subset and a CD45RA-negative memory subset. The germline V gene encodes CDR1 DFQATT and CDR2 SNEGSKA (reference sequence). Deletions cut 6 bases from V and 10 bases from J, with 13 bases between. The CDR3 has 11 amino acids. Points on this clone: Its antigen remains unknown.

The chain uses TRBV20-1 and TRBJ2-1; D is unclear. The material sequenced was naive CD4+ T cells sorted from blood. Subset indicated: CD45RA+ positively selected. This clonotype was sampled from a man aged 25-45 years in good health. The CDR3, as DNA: TGCAGTGCCTTTCCTCCGTACGAGCAGTTCTTC. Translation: CSAFPPYEQFF.